Shown below are 5 T cell receptor beta chains from a single sample sequenced in a study of blood T cell repertoires in COVID-19. The assay was immunoSEQ multiplex PCR, and TCRdb's table has in-frame clones only and misses some. The sample lists fewer than 100,000 clones, more than 70% occurring once. The sequenced sample was peripheral blood. These receptors all stem from a human donor with acute or convalescent COVID-19. The donor label of this sample is uncertain.

The gene calls are TRBV27 and TRBJ2-3; 7 bases fit TRBD2. Per germline, CDR1 MNHEY and CDR2 SMNVEV (reference sequence). The V gene end was trimmed by 3 bases and the J gene end by 0 bases; junction bases not matched to a gene: 3. This CDR3 comprises 15 residues. The CDR3 here is CASSFGGLSTDTQYF. CDR3 nucleotides: TGTGCCAGCAGTTTCGGGGGGTTAAGCACAGATACGCAGTATTTT.

This chain connects TRBV27 to TRBJ1-1, with D perhaps TRBD1 (5 bases). The CDR3 is 15 residues long. Germline CDR1 is MNHEY and CDR2 is SMNVEV (reference sequence). V was cut by 4 bases and J by 1 base, with 13 bases left in between. CDR3 in amino acids: CASSSPHTGNTEAFF. The CDR3 DNA follows: TGTGCCAGCAGTTCTCCCCACACAGGGAACACTGAAGCTTTCTTT.

The chain links TRBV4-2 to TRBJ1-2; possible D gene TRBD1, 6 bases. The CDR3 spans 14 residues. In germline, CDR1 is LGHNA, CDR2 YNFKEQ. The V and J ends lost 0 bases and 5 bases respectively, with 10 bases between them. CDR3 DNA sequence: TGTGCCAGCAGCCAAGAGACAGGTTCATATGGCTACACCTTC. Translated, it gives CASSQETGSYGYTF.

The chain has TRBV6-2 or TRBV6-3 and TRBJ1-3; TRBD1 might be the D (5 bases). Germline V gives CDR1 MNHEY, CDR2 SVGEGT. The CDR3 totals 14 residues. Trimming left V 5 bases short and J 0 bases short, with 8 bases between. The CDR3 loop is CASSTQGSGNTIYF. The DNA for the CDR3 is TGTGCCAGCAGTACCCAGGGCTCTGGAAACACCATATATTTT.

This chain connects TRBV29-1 to TRBJ2-1; D unclear. V lost 4 bases and J 9 bases, leaving 13 bases between the germline ends. Germline lookup yields CDR1 SQVTM and CDR2 ANQGSEA. The CDR3 is 12 residues long. The CDR3 spells CSVVLYGAEQFF. The CDR3 region has the DNA TGCAGCGTTGTTCTGTACGGAGCTGAGCAGTTCTTC.